The clone carrying this T cell receptor (beta chain) turned up a few times. Antigen unknown. TCRdb ran MiXCR on the 5' RACE reads and lists one entry per CDR3 protein. The data contain 30,000 or so distinct CDR3 sequences, under 7.5% of them singletons. V lost 3 bases to trimming and J lost 9 bases, with 21 bases between them. CDR1 and CDR2 (germline): KGHSH, LQKENI. The CDR3 covers 17 residues. This sample is drawn from a study of early T cells in non-severe SARS-CoV-2 infection. Findings and limits, study-wide: CD4 and private specificities were missed by VDJdb matching, which favored anti-spike CD8 responses.

This TCR was recovered from an adult who was a healthcare worker with PCR-confirmed SARS-CoV-2 infection or an uninfected control (not recorded which). The specimen was whole blood. The chain employs TRBV18 and TRBJ1-6; tentative D call: TRBD1 (5 bases). This CDR3 reads CASSPNSRGVVSSPLHF. Written as DNA, the CDR3 is TGTGCCAGCTCACCGAACTCTCGAGGGGTTGTTAGTTCACCCCTCCACTTT.